The sequence of this T cell receptor beta chain was determined in a study of T-cell memory formation after mild COVID-19. General study points: CD4+ contracting clones lay mainly in CM and EM, CD8+ ones in EMRA.

Each CDR3 protein gets one entry after TCRdb re-called the 5' RACE reads with MiXCR. The table includes 550,000 to 600,000 distinct CDR3 sequences, 15% to 20% detected once. Note on this clonotype: Its specificity is not known.

The CDR3 loop spans 14 amino acids. V dropped 5 bases and J dropped 5 bases, with 16 bases sitting between them. CDR1 is SGHTA and CDR2 is FQGTGA in the germline V gene. The chain has TRBV7-3 and TRBJ2-7, with a weak D call TRBD1 (5 bases). The source material was PBMCs or a T cell subset sorted from them (not recorded which). This clonotype originated in an adult woman who had mild COVID-19 (a few samples of this study predate the infection). Cell type and time point are not known. This chain's CDR3 is CASSQSDSFDEQYF. CDR3 nucleotide sequence: TGTGCCAGCAGCCAATCAGACAGCTTCGACGAGCAGTACTTC. Variable domain in full (rest from reference TRBV7-3 and TRBJ2-7): GAGVSQTPSNKVTEKGKYVELRCDPISGHTALYWYRQSLGQGPEFLIYFQGTGAADDSGLPNDRFFAVRPEGSVSTLKIQRTERGDSAVYLCASSQSDSFDEQYFGPGTRLTVT.